This TCR beta chain emerged from a study of T cell responses to AZD1222 COVID-19 vaccine. Germline CDR1 reads SEHNR; CDR2 reads FQNEAQ (reference sequence). The V and J ends lost 4 bases and 1 base respectively, with 20 bases between them. CDR3 length: 18 residues. Here immunoSEQ multiplex PCR was the method, and the copy in TCRdb shows in-frame clones only, minus some. The sample comprises under 200,000 clones, under 95% of which are singletons, and about 4.4% rests with the top ten. The sequence was collected from an adult in good health. Source: peripheral blood, taken on day 0 of AZD1222 vaccination. This sequence joins TRBV7-9 and TRBJ2-1; D is perhaps TRBD2 (7 bases). CDR3 residues: CASSSKAGGGFSYNEQFF. As DNA, the CDR3 is TGTGCCAGCAGCTCGAAAGCTGGCGGGGGCTTTTCCTACAATGAGCAGTTCTTC.